This T cell receptor (beta chain) was sequenced during a study of cytomegalovirus exposure and HLA in healthy donors. Overall study findings and caveats: Follow-up analysis seemed to connect common viral pathogens with several of the most significant clusters identified.

Germline lookup yields CDR1 LNHDA and CDR2 SQIVND (reference sequence). The CDR3 has 12 residues. Trimming removed 4 bases from V and 5 bases from J, with 8 bases in between. PCR primers comprised 60 Vbeta and 13 Jbeta primers. In the authors' methods: Some 11 million shared chains were among the roughly 80 million unique TCR beta chains that a later analysis counted. The repertoire was sequenced with immunoSEQ multiplex PCR; TCRdb's copy has only in-frame clones and lacks some. That table gives V, J and clone size, and the DNA gave D and trimming. The sample yields some 190,000 clones, roughly 77% seen once. Concerning this clone itself: Its matching antigen is unknown.

Sequenced: PBMCs. The chain employs TRBV19 and TRBJ2-5; the D is unclear. The sequence came from a woman in her thirties in good health and CMV-seropositive. CDR3 in DNA: TGTGCCAGTAGTAGTGTGCGTGAGACCCAGTACTTC. It specifies CASSSVRETQYF.